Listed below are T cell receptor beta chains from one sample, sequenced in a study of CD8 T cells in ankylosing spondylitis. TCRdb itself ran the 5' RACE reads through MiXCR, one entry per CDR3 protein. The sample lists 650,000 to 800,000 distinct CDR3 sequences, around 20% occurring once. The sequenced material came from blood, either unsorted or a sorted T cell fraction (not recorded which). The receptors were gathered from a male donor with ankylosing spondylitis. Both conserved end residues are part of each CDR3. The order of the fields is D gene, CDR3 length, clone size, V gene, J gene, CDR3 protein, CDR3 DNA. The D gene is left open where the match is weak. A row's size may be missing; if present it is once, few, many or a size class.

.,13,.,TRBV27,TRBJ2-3,CASSSRLADTQYF,TGTGCCAGCTCCTCCCGCCTAGCGGATACGCAGTATTTT
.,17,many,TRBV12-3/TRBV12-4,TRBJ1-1,CASTEIRTRKARPEAFF,TGTGCCAGCACGGAAATTAGAACCCGAAAAGCACGGCCTGAAGCTTTCTTT
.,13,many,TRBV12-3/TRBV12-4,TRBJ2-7,CASSNGYSYEQYF,TGTGCCAGCAGTAACGGATATTCCTACGAGCAGTACTTC
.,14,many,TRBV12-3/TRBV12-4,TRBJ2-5,CASSPLGGGETQYF,TGTGCCAGCAGTCCCCTAGGGGGGGGAGAGACCCAGTACTTC
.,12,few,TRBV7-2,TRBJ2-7,CASSFHIYEQYF,TGTGCCAGCAGCTTCCATATCTACGAGCAGTACTTC
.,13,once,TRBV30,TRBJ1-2,CAWSVRTDYGYTF,TGTGCCTGGAGTGTGAGGACAGACTATGGCTACACCTTC
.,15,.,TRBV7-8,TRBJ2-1,CASSTGPGRYNEQFF,TGTGCCAGCAGCACAGGACCCGGCCGATACAATGAGCAGTTCTTC
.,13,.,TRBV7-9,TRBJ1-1,CASTSGVNTEAFF,TGTGCCAGCACCTCGGGGGTAAACACTGAAGCTTTCTTT
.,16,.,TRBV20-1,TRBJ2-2,CSARELQGGDTGELFF,TGCAGTGCTAGAGAGTTGCAGGGCGGGGACACCGGGGAGCTGTTTTTT
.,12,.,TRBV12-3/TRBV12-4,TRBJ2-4,CASSFRGGIQYF,TGTGCCAGCAGTTTCCGGGGAGGCATTCAGTACTTC
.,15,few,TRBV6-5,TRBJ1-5,CASSYSGSGNQPQHF,TGTGCCAGCAGTTACTCAGGGTCGGGCAATCAGCCCCAGCATTTT
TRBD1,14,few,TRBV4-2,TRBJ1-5,CASSLQGANQPQHF,TGTGCCAGCAGTCTACAGGGGGCGAATCAGCCCCAGCATTTT